Below, 29 T cell receptor beta chains from the same sample are listed, as sequenced in a study of identical twins. Using its own MiXCR run on the 5' RACE reads, TCRdb lists one record per CDR3 protein. Among hundreds of thousands of distinct CDR3 sequences listed, 8.6% were seen once. This same sample was also taken into another study, of yellow fever vaccine responses in identical twins.

Sequenced sample: PBMCs. The receptors were gathered from a woman aged 18-29 years in good health.

In this sample, this clonotype turned up a few times. V is TRBV7-2 and J is TRBJ1-5, with D perhaps matching TRBD1 (6 bases). CDR3 length: 16 residues. CDR1 is SGHTA and CDR2 is FQGNSA in the germline V gene. Trimming took off 2 bases at V and 4 bases at J, with 15 bases between the two ends. The CDR3 loop reads CASSLRPRGGNQPQHF. CDR3 DNA: TGTGCCAGCAGCTTACGTCCCAGGGGAGGGAATCAGCCCCAGCATTTT.

This clonotype was seen repeatedly, ten times or more. The chain carries TRBV7-9 and TRBJ2-1, with TRBD2 matching over 13 bases. The junction had 8 bases not matched to a gene; V was cut back by 4 bases and J by 8 bases. The CDR3 has 16 residues. Germline loops: CDR1 SEHNR, CDR2 FQNEAQ (reference sequence). The CDR3 is CASSYQTSGGSDEQFF. Here the CDR3 DNA reads TGTGCCAGCAGCTACCAGACTAGCGGGGGGTCTGATGAGCAGTTCTTC.

The chain joins TRBV6-5 to TRBJ2-5; D is tentatively TRBD1 or TRBD2 (6 bases each). The CDR3 contains 16 residues. Trimming pared 0 bases from V and 5 bases from J, leaving 16 bases between. The V gene's germline CDR1 is MNHEY and CDR2 SVGAGI. In DNA, the CDR3 is TGTGCCAGCAGTTACTCATGGGGGGCTGTGGGGGAGACCCAGTACTTC. Protein product: CASSYSWGAVGETQYF.

This clonotype was detected a few times. The chain employs TRBV27 and TRBJ2-5; TRBD2 agrees at 12 bases. After removal of 5 bases from V and 7 bases from J, the junction contained 11 bases not matched to a gene. Germline CDR1 and CDR2: MNHEY and SMNVEV (reference sequence). This CDR3 has 16 amino acids. The CDR3 sequence is CASSPTLAGGRGTQYF. As DNA, the CDR3 is TGTGCCAGCAGTCCCACGCTAGCGGGGGGGCGCGGGACCCAGTACTTC.

In its sample, this clonotype was seen many times. The V call is TRBV5-1, the J call TRBJ1-1; TRBD1 aligns across 8 bases. This CDR3 has 15 residues. Trimming cost V 4 bases and J 0 bases; bases outside gene matches: 5. Germline V gene sequence: CDR1 SGHRS, CDR2 YFSETQ. The CDR3 is CASSGGQGMNTEAFF. The CDR3 nucleotides read TGCGCCAGCAGCGGAGGACAGGGAATGAACACTGAAGCTTTCTTT.

V is TRBV6-5 and J is TRBJ1-6, with D possibly TRBD1 on 5 matching bases. V lost 0 bases to trimming and J lost 3 bases, with 6 bases between them. There are 15 residues in the CDR3. Germline V gene lookup returns CDR1 MNHEY and CDR2 SVGAGI. CDR3 in amino acids: CASSYSGDYNSPLHF. CDR3 DNA: TGTGCCAGCAGTTACTCAGGGGACTATAATTCACCCCTCCACTTT.

This chain links TRBV6-1 with TRBJ2-1; 7 nucleotides line up with TRBD1. The CDR3 runs to 14 residues. Looked up from germline, CDR1 is MNHNS and CDR2 is SASEGT. J was trimmed by 5 bases and V by 6 bases; bases with no gene match: 7. As DNA, the CDR3 is TGTGCCAGCAGAGGGACAGACTTTGACAATGAGCAGTTCTTC. Translating it yields CASRGTDFDNEQFF.

V and J are TRBV12-3 or TRBV12-4 and TRBJ2-4; 9 bases fit TRBD1. Trimming cost V 6 bases and J 7 bases; bases outside gene matches: 7. The CDR3 is 14 amino acids. The CDR3 region has the DNA TGTGCCAGCAGCTTACGACAGGGGGGGAACATTCAGTACTTC. This codes for CASSLRQGGNIQYF.

In its sample, this clonotype was seen a few times. The chain is built from TRBV29-1 and TRBJ2-5, with D perhaps given as TRBD1 or TRBD2 (6 bases each). The CDR3 spans 13 residues. The V end was cut by 5 bases, the J end by 3 bases, with 13 bases between. The germline CDR1 and CDR2 sequences are SQVTM and ANQGSEA. This CDR3 is CSVQGWGEETQYF. CDR3 DNA: TGCAGCGTTCAGGGGTGGGGGGAAGAGACCCAGTACTTC.

CDR3 coding DNA: TGTGCCAGCAGCCAAGATATAAGGACCCAGTACTTC. Translating gives CASSQDIRTQYF. The rearrangement uses TRBV3-1 and TRBJ2-5, with unresolved D. With 0 bases removed from V and 7 bases from J, the gap between germline ends came to 6 bases. The germline V gene encodes CDR1 LGHDT and CDR2 YNNKEL (reference sequence). CDR3 length: 12 amino acids.

This clonotype was detected ten times or more. The rearrangement uses TRBV12-3 or TRBV12-4 and TRBJ2-1; 8 bases align to TRBD2. The junction had 3 bases not matched to a gene; V was cut back by 6 bases and J by 5 bases. This CDR3 region has 13 residues. CDR3 sequence reads: CASSPREDNEQFF. CDR3 in DNA: TGTGCCAGCAGCCCGCGGGAGGACAATGAGCAGTTCTTC.

The V and J genes are TRBV20-1 and TRBJ2-7; possibly TRBD2 for D (5 bases). V shed 0 bases and J shed 2 bases, with 14 bases lying between them. Germline V CDR1 and CDR2: DFQATT, SNEGSKA (reference sequence). The CDR3 loop spans 15 amino acids. Here the CDR3 DNA reads TGCAGTGCTAGAGAGGCGAGGAGAGCGGCCTACGAGCAGTACTTC. The encoded protein is CSAREARRAAYEQYF.

This clonotype occurred a few times. The chain joins TRBV20-1 to TRBJ1-3; D ambiguous. Germline V gene lookup returns CDR1 DFQATT and CDR2 SNEGSKA (reference sequence). This CDR3 is 13 amino acids long. V was pared by 2 bases and J by 1 base, with 6 bases between. The CDR3 here is CSARPPSGNTIYF. The CDR3 coding sequence is TGCAGTGCTAGACCACCATCTGGAAACACCATATATTTT.

The V and J genes are TRBV29-1 and TRBJ2-5; 7 bases fit TRBD2. The germline V gene encodes CDR1 SQVTM and CDR2 ANQGSEA. The CDR3 is 16 residues long. V shed 5 bases, J shed 5 bases, and the junction held 17 bases outside the gene matches. The CDR3 sequence: CSVLRGGGLQRETQYF. The CDR3 DNA is TGCAGCGTTCTCCGTGGGGGGGGATTGCAGCGGGAGACCCAGTACTTC.

This clonotype came up a few times. V and J are TRBV10-3 and TRBJ2-2, with a tentative D call TRBD2 (5 bases). Germline CDR1 reads ENHRY; CDR2 reads SYGVKD. This CDR3 spans 16 amino acids. The V gene lost 3 bases and the J gene lost 4 bases, with 15 bases spanning the gap. The CDR3 region is CAISEREGLLTGELFF. The DNA for the CDR3 is TGTGCCATCAGTGAAAGGGAAGGACTTCTCACCGGGGAGCTGTTTTTT.

J is TRBJ1-5 and V is TRBV4-3; D is possibly TRBD1 (5 bases). The CDR3 length is 15 residues. The V gene's germline CDR1 is LGHNA and CDR2 YSLEER. Trimming stripped 0 bases from V and 9 bases from J, with 15 bases between. The DNA of the CDR3 is TGCGCCAGCAGCCAAGATCGGCAGGGAGACTGGCCCCAGCATTTT. Protein sequence: CASSQDRQGDWPQHF.

CDR3 bases: TGTGCCACCAGCCGTGGACTAGCAGACAATGAGCAGTTCTTC. Protein sequence: CATSRGLADNEQFF. V is TRBV15 and J is TRBJ2-1; 8 bases align to TRBD2. Trimming took 5 bases from V and 5 from J; bases not matched to a gene: 5. CDR3 size: 14 residues. Germline CDR1 LNHNV, CDR2 YYDKDF (reference sequence).

There are many counts of this clonotype. The chain recombines TRBV12-3 or TRBV12-4 with TRBJ2-2; D call uncertain. This CDR3 is built from 15 residues. V was trimmed by 5 bases and J by 4 bases, leaving 14 bases between them. For the CDR3, the DNA is TGTGCCAGCAGTAACCTACTGAGATCCACCGGGGAGCTGTTTTTT. This encodes CASSNLLRSTGELFF.

This clonotype was counted between two and nine times. The chain recombines TRBV5-1 with TRBJ1-1; a possible D gene is TRBD1 (5 bases). The CDR3 is 15 amino acids. Germline V lookup: CDR1 SGHRS, CDR2 YFSETQ. V lost 0 bases to trimming and J lost 5 bases, with 14 bases between them. The CDR3, as DNA: TGCGCCAGCAGCTTGGCCGCAGGGCGAGGGACTGAAGCTTTCTTT. It translates to CASSLAAGRGTEAFF.

This clonotype was detected a few times. The J gene is TRBJ2-1, the V gene TRBV9; TRBD2 matches 11 bases. The trim removed 0 bases at V and 5 bases at J, leaving 4 bases unmatched. The CDR3 covers 16 residues. Per germline, CDR1 SGDLS and CDR2 YYNGEE. The CDR3 DNA is TGTGCCAGCAGCGTAGGCTCTAGCGGGGGGCACAATGAGCAGTTCTTC. It codes for CASSVGSSGGHNEQFF. Drawing the rest from reference TRBV9 and TRBJ2-1, the complete variable domain is DSGVTQTPKHLITATGQRVTLRCSPRSGDLSVYWYQQSLDQGLQFLIQYYNGEERAKGNILERFSAQQFPDLHSELNLSSLELGDSALYFCASSVGSSGGHNEQFFGPGTRLTVL.

This clonotype was observed many times. The gene calls are TRBV5-1 and TRBJ2-5, with TRBD2 matching over 11 bases. V gave up 3 bases and J gave up 1 base; unmatched junction bases: 11. CDR3 length: 18 residues. Germline CDR1 SGHRS, CDR2 YFSETQ. The CDR3 loop is CASSWGRLGLAVQETQYF. The CDR3 DNA reads as TGCGCCAGCAGCTGGGGGAGATTGGGACTAGCGGTCCAAGAGACCCAGTACTTC.

This clonotype has only a few counts. The chain employs TRBV24-1 and TRBJ2-2; a weak D match, TRBD2 (5 bases). Germline CDR1 is KGHDR and CDR2 is SFDVKD. Trimming left V 3 bases short and J 1 base short, with 11 bases between. The CDR3 runs 16 residues. The DNA for the CDR3 is TGTGCCACCAGTGATCCCCTCGAGGGGAACACCGGGGAGCTGTTTTTT. It translates to CATSDPLEGNTGELFF.

This clonotype appeared many times. The chain employs TRBV9 and TRBJ2-1, with D possibly matching TRBD2 (6 bases). Germline V lookup: CDR1 SGDLS, CDR2 YYNGEE. The CDR3 is 15 amino acids. The V and J ends lost 1 base and 6 bases respectively, with 14 bases between them. CDR3 bases: TGTGCCAGCAGCGTATTGGGGGGAAGTAGCAATGAGCAGTTCTTC. Translation gives CASSVLGGSSNEQFF.

This clonotype showed up just a few times. The chain recombines TRBV15 with TRBJ2-3, with D unclear. V dropped 5 bases and J dropped 1 base, with 7 bases sitting between them. CDR3 length: 13 residues. Per germline, CDR1 LNHNV and CDR2 YYDKDF (reference sequence). As DNA, the CDR3 is TGTGCCACCAGCCCTGTGGGCACAGATACGCAGTATTTT. This codes for CATSPVGTDTQYF.

This clonotype was seen repeatedly, ten times or more. V gene TRBV27 combines with J gene TRBJ2-3; 7 bases are a match to TRBD2. The ends lost 6 bases at V and 3 bases at J; junction bases unmatched: 12. Germline V gene data show CDR1 as MNHEY and CDR2 as SMNVEV (reference sequence). This CDR3 spans 16 amino acids. CDR3: CASSLTTSTQTDTQYF. CDR3 DNA: TGTGCCAGCAGCCTGACGACTAGCACACAGACAGATACGCAGTATTTT.

This clonotype came up a few times. The rearrangement joins TRBV18 to TRBJ2-3; no definite D call. This CDR3 has 17 amino acids. V was trimmed by 0 bases and J by 1 base, leaving 14 bases between them. From germline, CDR1 is KGHSH and CDR2 LQKENI. The CDR3 nucleotides read TGTGCCAGCTCACCACCGGAGTTACACCGCGGCACAGATACGCAGTATTTT. It translates to CASSPPELHRGTDTQYF. The complete variable domain, with remaining parts taken from reference TRBV18 and TRBJ2-3, reads NAGVMQNPRHLVRRRGQEARLRCSPMKGHSHVYWYRQLPEEGLKFMVYLQKENIIDESGMPKERFSAEFPKEGPSILRIQQVVRGDSAAYFCASSPPELHRGTDTQYFGPGTRLTVL.

This clonotype was counted at least ten times. The chain has TRBV7-9 and TRBJ1-6; D perhaps matches TRBD1 (5 bases). There are 14 residues in the CDR3. V was cut by 5 bases and J by 7 bases, with 12 bases left in between. Germline lookup yields CDR1 SEHNR and CDR2 FQNEAQ (reference sequence). CDR3 DNA sequence: TGTGCCAGCAGCGTCCGGGACTCCAATTCACCCCTCCACTTT. Translation: CASSVRDSNSPLHF.

This clonotype was counted between two and nine times. This sequence joins TRBV30 and TRBJ2-7; 9 bases map to TRBD1. The junction had 2 bases not matched to a gene; V was cut back by 7 bases and J by 1 base. Germline CDR1 and CDR2: GTSNPN and SVGIG (reference sequence). This CDR3 has 12 residues. The CDR3 DNA reads TGTGCCTATGACAGGGGGTCCTACGAGCAGTACTTC. Translation: CAYDRGSYEQYF.

This clonotype came up a few times. V and J are TRBV14 and TRBJ1-2; D gene unclear. The CDR3 is 13 residues long. The ends were cut back, 0 bases at V and 3 bases at J, with 5 bases in the middle. Germline V CDR1 and CDR2: SGHDN, FVKESK. CDR3 coding DNA: TGTGCCAGCAGCCAAGATGGTGACTATGGCTACACCTTC. It yields the protein CASSQDGDYGYTF.